This is a list of T cell receptor beta chains from one sample in a study of pediatric ulcerative colitis. Clones were sequenced by immunoSEQ multiplex PCR, and TCRdb holds only the in-frame ones, with some missing. The table lists 55,000 to 75,000 clones, 86% of them singletons. The specimen sequenced was blood. All receptors derive from a boy between 10 and 17 years old with severe ulcerative colitis. The CDR3 runs from the conserved cysteine through the conserved F or W. Fields, in order: V gene, J gene, D gene, clone size, CDR3 DNA, CDR3 protein. A D gene is named only where the DNA matches it firmly. Expanded clones are given a class, and other clones once, few, many or no size at all.

v_call: TRBV7-9
j_call: TRBJ1-1
d_call: -
clone_size: -
cdr3_nt: TGTGCCAGCAGCTCCGGGGTCTCTGAAGCTTTCTTT
cdr3_aa: CASSSGVSEAFF

v_call: TRBV7-3
j_call: TRBJ2-7
d_call: -
clone_size: -
cdr3_nt: TGTGCCAGCAGCTTTCCACCCCCGGGTGGGGTTTCCTACGAGCAGTACTTC
cdr3_aa: CASSFPPPGGVSYEQYF

v_call: TRBV18
j_call: TRBJ2-7
d_call: TRBD2
clone_size: -
cdr3_nt: TGTGCCAGCTCACCACAGGGGACTACCTACGAGCAGTACTTC
cdr3_aa: CASSPQGTTYEQYF

v_call: TRBV7-7
j_call: TRBJ2-3
d_call: TRBD2
clone_size: -
cdr3_nt: TGTGCTAGCGGGACTAGCGGGCATGATACGCAGTATTTT
cdr3_aa: CASGTSGHDTQYF

v_call: TRBV11-2
j_call: TRBJ2-1
d_call: -
clone_size: -
cdr3_nt: TGTGCCAGCAGCTCCACCGGGGCCTACAGCAATGAGCAGTTCTTC
cdr3_aa: CASSSTGAYSNEQFF

v_call: TRBV7-9
j_call: TRBJ2-1
d_call: TRBD2
clone_size: -
cdr3_nt: TGTGCCAGCAGCCAAAACGGCCCACTAGCGGGAGGGGACAATGAGCAGTTCTTC
cdr3_aa: CASSQNGPLAGGDNEQFF

v_call: TRBV27
j_call: TRBJ1-1
d_call: -
clone_size: -
cdr3_nt: TGTGCCAGCAGTCCCAACACGAACACTGAAGCTTTCTTT
cdr3_aa: CASSPNTNTEAFF

v_call: TRBV11-2
j_call: TRBJ1-2
d_call: -
clone_size: few
cdr3_nt: TGTGCCAGCAGCTTAGGCAGTGGAGATGGCTACACCTTC
cdr3_aa: CASSLGSGDGYTF

v_call: TRBV29-1
j_call: TRBJ1-4
d_call: -
clone_size: -
cdr3_nt: TGCAGCGTTGTTTGGGGCCACACTAATGAAAAACTGTTTTTT
cdr3_aa: CSVVWGHTNEKLFF

v_call: TRBV12-5
j_call: TRBJ2-5
d_call: -
clone_size: once
cdr3_nt: TGTGCTAGTGGTTCCTCGGGTGAGACCCAGTACTTC
cdr3_aa: CASGSSGETQYF

v_call: TRBV5-4
j_call: TRBJ2-7
d_call: -
clone_size: -
cdr3_nt: TGTGCCAGCAGCCAGAAACTGCTAGAAGGTGACGACGAGCAGTACTTC
cdr3_aa: CASSQKLLEGDDEQYF

v_call: TRBV9
j_call: TRBJ2-5
d_call: -
clone_size: once
cdr3_nt: TGTGCCAGCAGCGTAGAGTCGAGGCTAGTTCTCTACTTC
cdr3_aa: CASSVESRLVLYF

v_call: TRBV6-6
j_call: TRBJ1-2
d_call: TRBD1
clone_size: few
cdr3_nt: TGTGCCAGCAGTTACACAGGGGGAGGCTACACCTTC
cdr3_aa: CASSYTGGGYTF

v_call: TRBV7-9
j_call: TRBJ2-3
d_call: -
clone_size: -
cdr3_nt: TGTGCCAGCAGCTTAGAGCCAGATACGCAGTATTTT
cdr3_aa: CASSLEPDTQYF

v_call: TRBV25-1
j_call: TRBJ1-1
d_call: -
clone_size: -
cdr3_nt: TGTGCCAGCAGTGAATCGGGAGGGGACACTGAAGCTTTCTTT
cdr3_aa: CASSESGGDTEAFF

v_call: TRBV10-3
j_call: TRBJ2-5
d_call: -
clone_size: -
cdr3_nt: TGTGCCACTTTAGGGGGGCTTTGGGAGACCCAGTACTTC
cdr3_aa: CATLGGLWETQYF

v_call: TRBV30
j_call: TRBJ2-4
d_call: -
clone_size: -
cdr3_nt: TGTGCCTGGAGTGTAGAGGTGACTCAGTACTTC
cdr3_aa: CAWSVEVTQYF

v_call: TRBV4-3
j_call: TRBJ2-1
d_call: -
clone_size: -
cdr3_nt: TGCGCCAGCAGCCTCGACAACGACGATGAGCAGTTCTTC
cdr3_aa: CASSLDNDDEQFF

v_call: TRBV6-1
j_call: TRBJ1-2
d_call: TRBD1
clone_size: -
cdr3_nt: TGTGCCAGCAGTGAGGACGTAACAGGGGTTGGAGGCTACACCTTC
cdr3_aa: CASSEDVTGVGGYTF

v_call: TRBV2
j_call: TRBJ1-3
d_call: -
clone_size: -
cdr3_nt: TGTGCCAGCAGTTTGGGGTTGCAATTCTCTGGAAACACCATATATTTT
cdr3_aa: CASSLGLQFSGNTIYF

v_call: TRBV19
j_call: TRBJ2-7
d_call: TRBD2
clone_size: -
cdr3_nt: TGTGCCAGTAGGCACCTGGGACTAGGGACGGTGAGCGAGCAGTACTTC
cdr3_aa: CASRHLGLGTVSEQYF

v_call: TRBV7-9
j_call: TRBJ2-7
d_call: TRBD2
clone_size: once
cdr3_nt: TGTGCCGGGGCGGGGGGGCCCTTCCCCTACGAGCAGTACTTC
cdr3_aa: CAGAGGPFPYEQYF

v_call: TRBV27
j_call: TRBJ2-5
d_call: TRBD2
clone_size: -
cdr3_nt: TGTGCCCGGGACGGGGGGGAGACCCAGTACTTC
cdr3_aa: CARDGGETQYF

v_call: TRBV15
j_call: TRBJ2-1
d_call: TRBD2
clone_size: -
cdr3_nt: TGTGCCACCAGCAGAGGGACGGGGGGAACAGACAATGAGCAGTTCTTC
cdr3_aa: CATSRGTGGTDNEQFF

v_call: TRBV27
j_call: TRBJ2-7
d_call: TRBD2
clone_size: -
cdr3_nt: TGTGCCAGCGCTCCGGGACTAGTGGGTTACGAGCAGTACTTC
cdr3_aa: CASAPGLVGYEQYF

v_call: TRBV30
j_call: TRBJ1-2
d_call: -
clone_size: -
cdr3_nt: TGTGCCTGGAGTGTACGAGTGAAGAACTATGGCTACACCTTC
cdr3_aa: CAWSVRVKNYGYTF

v_call: TRBV18
j_call: TRBJ1-1
d_call: -
clone_size: few
cdr3_nt: TGTGCCAGCTCACCAGTGGCCACTGAAGCTTTCTTT
cdr3_aa: CASSPVATEAFF

v_call: TRBV6-6
j_call: TRBJ2-1
d_call: -
clone_size: once
cdr3_nt: TGTGCCAGCAGTTTGAGGGGTCCTGAGCAGTTCTTC
cdr3_aa: CASSLRGPEQFF

v_call: TRBV19
j_call: TRBJ1-1
d_call: -
clone_size: -
cdr3_nt: TGTGCCAGTAGTCCACAGGATACTGAAGCTTTCTTT
cdr3_aa: CASSPQDTEAFF

v_call: TRBV10-3
j_call: TRBJ2-3
d_call: -
clone_size: -
cdr3_nt: TGTGCCATCAGTGAGGGTCACTTTAGCACAGATACGCAGTATTTT
cdr3_aa: CAISEGHFSTDTQYF

v_call: TRBV6-1
j_call: TRBJ2-6
d_call: -
clone_size: -
cdr3_nt: TGTGCCAGCAGTGCCGGAGGGGCCGGGGCCAACGTCCTGACTTTC
cdr3_aa: CASSAGGAGANVLTF

v_call: TRBV6-5
j_call: TRBJ2-1
d_call: TRBD2
clone_size: -
cdr3_nt: TGTGCCAGCAGTTACGTCTCTAGCGGGAACAATGAGCAGTTCTTC
cdr3_aa: CASSYVSSGNNEQFF

v_call: TRBV7-2
j_call: TRBJ2-7
d_call: TRBD2
clone_size: -
cdr3_nt: TGTGCCAGCAGCGTCGGGCGGGGGTACGAGCAGTACTTC
cdr3_aa: CASSVGRGYEQYF

v_call: TRBV7-2
j_call: TRBJ2-7
d_call: TRBD2
clone_size: -
cdr3_nt: TGTGCCAGCAGCCTTAGCGGGAGCTCCTACGAGCAGTACTTC
cdr3_aa: CASSLSGSSYEQYF

v_call: TRBV10-1
j_call: TRBJ2-7
d_call: -
clone_size: -
cdr3_nt: TGCGCCAGCAGTCGCTTCGAGGGGGCCTACGAGCAGTACTTC
cdr3_aa: CASSRFEGAYEQYF

v_call: TRBV9
j_call: TRBJ1-1
d_call: -
clone_size: -
cdr3_nt: TGTGCCAGCAGCGAGGTACAGGGAGGAGGCAGAGCTTTCTTT
cdr3_aa: CASSEVQGGGRAFF

v_call: TRBV29-1
j_call: TRBJ2-1
d_call: TRBD2
clone_size: -
cdr3_nt: TGCAGCGTTGAGGGAGGGGACGGCTCCTACAATGAGCAGTTCTTC
cdr3_aa: CSVEGGDGSYNEQFF

v_call: TRBV27
j_call: TRBJ2-7
d_call: -
clone_size: -
cdr3_nt: TGTGCCAGCAGTTTATCGGGCCCCTACGAGCAGTACTTC
cdr3_aa: CASSLSGPYEQYF

v_call: TRBV25-1
j_call: TRBJ1-6
d_call: TRBD1
clone_size: -
cdr3_nt: TGTGCCAGCAGTGAACGGACAGGAGGAAATTCACCCCTCCACTTT
cdr3_aa: CASSERTGGNSPLHF

v_call: TRBV28
j_call: TRBJ2-1
d_call: -
clone_size: -
cdr3_nt: TGTGCCAGCAGTTCCCGCTACTTGAGCTCCTACAATGAGCAGTTCTTC
cdr3_aa: CASSSRYLSSYNEQFF

v_call: TRBV19
j_call: TRBJ1-1
d_call: -
clone_size: few
cdr3_nt: TGTGCCAGTAGAACAGGGAACACTGAAGCTTTCTTT
cdr3_aa: CASRTGNTEAFF

v_call: TRBV7-6
j_call: TRBJ2-7
d_call: -
clone_size: once
cdr3_nt: TGTGCCAGCAGCTCCCTTAATCTAGGGGCCTACGAGCAGTACTTC
cdr3_aa: CASSSLNLGAYEQYF

v_call: TRBV5-1
j_call: TRBJ2-2
d_call: TRBD2
clone_size: -
cdr3_nt: TGCGCCAGCAGCTACGGACTAGAGTCCACCGGGGAGCTGTTTTTT
cdr3_aa: CASSYGLESTGELFF

v_call: TRBV4-1
j_call: TRBJ2-1
d_call: TRBD2
clone_size: -
cdr3_nt: TGCGCCAGCAGCCTTAAACCGGGACTAGCGGACTACAATGAGCAGTTCTTC
cdr3_aa: CASSLKPGLADYNEQFF

v_call: TRBV5-4
j_call: TRBJ2-7
d_call: TRBD1
clone_size: -
cdr3_nt: TGTGCCAGCAGCCCCCGGACAGGGGGAGGGTACGAGCAGTACTTC
cdr3_aa: CASSPRTGGGYEQYF

v_call: TRBV5-1
j_call: TRBJ2-1
d_call: TRBD2
clone_size: -
cdr3_nt: TGCGCCAGCAGCTTGGGACTAGCGGGAGGGAACAATGAGCAGTTCTTC
cdr3_aa: CASSLGLAGGNNEQFF

v_call: TRBV10-3
j_call: TRBJ2-5
d_call: -
clone_size: -
cdr3_nt: TGTGCCTCCGGAACGGGGGAGACCCAGTACTTC
cdr3_aa: CASGTGETQYF

v_call: TRBV6-1
j_call: TRBJ2-7
d_call: -
clone_size: -
cdr3_nt: TGTGCCAGCAGACCTGACAGGAGCTCCTACGAGCAGTACTTC
cdr3_aa: CASRPDRSSYEQYF

v_call: TRBV27
j_call: TRBJ2-7
d_call: TRBD2
clone_size: -
cdr3_nt: TGTGCCAGCAGACCGGGACTAGCAGTCTACGAGCAGTACTTC
cdr3_aa: CASRPGLAVYEQYF

v_call: TRBV2
j_call: TRBJ2-6
d_call: TRBD1
clone_size: once
cdr3_nt: TGTGCCCGGGGGGACAGGGAGTCTGGGGCCAACGTCCTGACTTTC
cdr3_aa: CARGDRESGANVLTF

v_call: TRBV9
j_call: TRBJ2-3
d_call: -
clone_size: once
cdr3_nt: TGTGCCAGCAGCGTAGTCGGTAGGACGAACACAGATACGCAGTATTTT
cdr3_aa: CASSVVGRTNTDTQYF

v_call: TRBV11-2
j_call: TRBJ2-1
d_call: -
clone_size: once
cdr3_nt: TGTGCCAGCAGCTTAGAGGGAAGCTCCTACAATGAGCAGTTCTTC
cdr3_aa: CASSLEGSSYNEQFF

v_call: TRBV4-1
j_call: TRBJ2-7
d_call: -
clone_size: -
cdr3_nt: TGCGCCAGCAGCCCAGGGAGAGGGGGGGCCAACGAGCAGTACTTC
cdr3_aa: CASSPGRGGANEQYF

v_call: TRBV7-2
j_call: TRBJ2-7
d_call: TRBD1
clone_size: -
cdr3_nt: TGTGCCAGCAGCACCCGACAGGGGCACTACGAGCAGTACTTC
cdr3_aa: CASSTRQGHYEQYF

v_call: TRBV2
j_call: TRBJ2-3
d_call: TRBD1
clone_size: -
cdr3_nt: TGTGCCAGCCGGGACAGGCGAGGGGATACGCAGTATTTT
cdr3_aa: CASRDRRGDTQYF

v_call: TRBV25-1
j_call: TRBJ2-3
d_call: -
clone_size: once
cdr3_nt: TGTGCCAGCACAGATCGGGATACGCAGTATTTT
cdr3_aa: CASTDRDTQYF

v_call: TRBV29-1
j_call: TRBJ2-1
d_call: TRBD2
clone_size: -
cdr3_nt: TGCAGCGTTGAAGTTAGCGGGAGTCCCTCCTACAATGAGCAGTTCTTC
cdr3_aa: CSVEVSGSPSYNEQFF

v_call: TRBV11-3
j_call: TRBJ2-3
d_call: -
clone_size: -
cdr3_nt: TGTGCCAGCAGCCCCCCGCAGGGGCCAGATACGCAGTATTTT
cdr3_aa: CASSPPQGPDTQYF